The 32 T cell receptor beta chains below come from one sample, sequenced in a study of chemoradiotherapy in HPV16-positive cancers. Assay: immunoSEQ multiplex PCR; the TCRdb copy retains only in-frame clones and omits some. This table has 20,000 or so clones, roughly 90% appearing once. Source: blood, taken from a patient who underwent chemoradiotherapy. Source of these receptors: a human donor with HPV-associated anogenital cancer.

This rearrangement joins TRBV7-9 to TRBJ1-4; no definite D call. Germline CDR1 SEHNR, CDR2 FQNEAQ (reference sequence). Trimming shortened V by 5 bases and J by 6 bases, and 4 bases separated the two germline ends. CDR3 length: 11 amino acids. CDR3: CASSPYEKLFF. The CDR3 DNA is TGTGCCAGCAGCCCCTATGAAAAACTGTTTTTT.

The V and J genes are TRBV7-9 and TRBJ2-2, with no clear D. The V end was cut by 1 base, the J end by 0 bases, with 6 bases between. Germline V lookup: CDR1 SEHNR, CDR2 FQNEAQ (reference sequence). CDR3 length equals 15 residues. CDR3 DNA: TGTGCCAGCAGCTTAGAGGTCGCGAACACCGGGGAGCTGTTTTTT. This sequence encodes CASSLEVANTGELFF.

The chain uses TRBV12-5 and TRBJ1-6; 12 bases align to TRBD1. The CDR3 has 17 residues. J was trimmed by 10 bases and V by 3 bases; bases with no gene match: 10. Germline V gives CDR1 LGHNT, CDR2 FRNRAP. The CDR3: CASGLGTGGTLRSPLHF. CDR3 nucleotides: TGTGCTAGTGGTTTAGGGACAGGGGGCACTTTAAGGTCACCCCTCCACTTT.

This clone was observed a few times. V gene TRBV2 combines with J gene TRBJ1-1; TRBD1 agrees at 8 bases. V dropped 10 bases and J dropped 4; count of bases not matched to a gene: 8. The germline V gene encodes CDR1 SNHLY and CDR2 FYNNEI. The CDR3 contains 13 residues. The CDR3 loop is CATRQGISTEAFF. In DNA, the CDR3 is TGTGCCACCCGACAGGGGATAAGCACTGAAGCTTTCTTT.

The CDR3 sequence: CASSLDLSSGNTIYF. The DNA for the CDR3 is TGTGCCAGCAGCTTAGACCTGTCCTCTGGAAACACCATATATTTT. The chain recombines TRBV11-2 with TRBJ1-3, with D hard to call. The CDR3 contains 15 residues. Germline assignment: CDR1 SGHAT and CDR2 FQNNGV. Trimming left V 0 bases short and J 0 bases short, with 6 bases between.

V is TRBV18 and J is TRBJ1-4; D call uncertain. V lost 8 bases and J 2 bases, leaving 9 bases between the germline ends. The germline CDR1 and CDR2 sequences are KGHSH and LQKENI. This CDR3 comprises 13 residues. CDR3 DNA sequence: TGTGCCAGCGCTACGTTCACTAATGAAAAACTGTTTTTT. It translates to CASATFTNEKLFF. Together with reference TRBV18 and TRBJ1-4, the CDR3 gives the full variable domain: NAGVMQNPRHLVRRRGQEARLRCSPMKGHSHVYWYRQLPEEGLKFMVYLQKENIIDESGMPKERFSAEFPKEGPSILRIQQVVRGDSAAYFCASATFTNEKLFFGSGTQLSVL.

This chain's CDR3 is CASSGIAGGPDTQYF. For the CDR3, the DNA is TGTGCCAGCAGCGGAATAGCGGGGGGGCCAGATACGCAGTATTTT. This chain joins TRBV5-6 and TRBJ2-3; 11 bases align to TRBD2. Germline V gives CDR1 SGHDT, CDR2 YYEEEE. After removal of 4 bases from V and 4 bases from J, the junction contained 5 bases not matched to a gene. The CDR3 loop spans 15 amino acids. The full variable domain, completed using reference TRBV5-6 and TRBJ2-3, is DAGVTQSPTHLIKTRGQQVTLRCSPKSGHDTVSWYQQALGQGPQFIFQYYEEEERQRGNFPDRFSGHQFPNYSSELNVNALLLGDSALYLCASSGIAGGPDTQYFGPGTRLTVL.

The chain joins TRBV5-1 to TRBJ1-5; the D is unclear. Germline V gene sequence: CDR1 SGHRS, CDR2 YFSETQ. The CDR3 has 14 residues. Trimming stripped 0 bases from V and 3 bases from J, with 7 bases between. CDR3 sequence reads: CASSLGGDNQPQHF. In DNA form, the CDR3 reads TGCGCCAGCAGCTTGGGTGGGGACAATCAGCCCCAGCATTTT.

Only one count was recorded for this clone. The chain employs TRBV18 and TRBJ1-2; D perhaps matches TRBD1 (5 bases). V was trimmed by 2 bases and J by 3 bases, leaving 19 bases between them. The CDR3 spans 17 residues. Germline CDR1 reads KGHSH; CDR2 reads LQKENI. The CDR3 DNA is TGTGCCAGCTCACCAACAGACTCCGGGACTCGAGACTATGGCTACACCTTC. It codes for CASSPTDSGTRDYGYTF.

This rearrangement joins TRBV30 to TRBJ2-5; D uncertain. Germline values: CDR1 GTSNPN, CDR2 SVGIG (reference sequence). This CDR3 has 15 residues. Trimming shortened V by 3 bases and J by 2 bases, and 16 bases separated the two germline ends. As DNA, the CDR3 is TGTGCCTGGAGCCCCGCTCAGTGGGTTCAAGAGACCCAGTACTTC. Translated: CAWSPAQWVQETQYF.

This clone was seen more than once but under ten times. The chain employs TRBV30 and TRBJ1-2; 9 bases match TRBD1. The germline V gene encodes CDR1 GTSNPN and CDR2 SVGIG (reference sequence). V dropped 1 base and J dropped 2; count of bases not matched to a gene: 8. The CDR3 extends over 16 amino acids. The CDR3 sequence: CAWSGRATGGNYGYTF. The CDR3 DNA reads as TGTGCCTGGAGTGGTCGAGCGACAGGGGGAAACTATGGCTACACCTTC.

V usage is TRBV5-5 and J usage is TRBJ1-1; D is possibly TRBD1 (5 bases). The V gene's germline CDR1 is SGHKS and CDR2 YYEKEE (reference sequence). The CDR3 is made up of 13 amino acids. The germline V and J ends were trimmed by 4 bases and 8 bases, with 15 bases remaining between them. The CDR3 loop reads CASSLIGGREAFF. As DNA, the CDR3 is TGTGCCAGCAGCCTAATTGGGGGAAGGGAAGCTTTCTTT. The full variable domain, in which reference TRBV5-5 and TRBJ1-1 provide the parts outside the CDR3, is DAGVTQSPTHLIKTRGQQVTLRCSPISGHKSVSWYQQVLGQGPQFIFQYYEKEERGRGNFPDRFSARQFPNYSSELNVNALLLGDSALYLCASSLIGGREAFFGQGTRLTVV.

This clone turned up a few times. This chain joins TRBV11-2 and TRBJ2-7; perhaps TRBD1 as D (6 bases). The CDR3 contains 15 residues. Germline V lookup: CDR1 SGHAT, CDR2 FQNNGV. The V and J ends lost 1 base and 2 bases respectively, with 12 bases between them. The CDR3 loop is CASSLGWTETYEQYV. The CDR3 DNA sequence: TGTGCCAGCAGCTTAGGTTGGACAGAGACCTACGAGCAGTACGTC.

This clone was seen a handful of times. The chain links TRBV9 to TRBJ2-3, with a tentative D call TRBD2 (7 bases). Germline V CDR1 and CDR2: SGDLS, YYNGEE. V lost 0 bases and J lost 3, with 11 bases in between. The CDR3 spans 15 residues. CDR3 residues: CASSVVGGGTDTQYF. The DNA for the CDR3 is TGTGCCAGCAGCGTAGTAGGGGGAGGGACAGATACGCAGTATTTT. Full variable domain (outside the CDR3, taken from reference TRBV9 and TRBJ2-3): DSGVTQTPKHLITATGQRVTLRCSPRSGDLSVYWYQQSLDQGLQFLIQYYNGEERAKGNILERFSAQQFPDLHSELNLSSLELGDSALYFCASSVVGGGTDTQYFGPGTRLTVL.

The rearrangement uses TRBV5-4 and TRBJ2-5; the D gene is possibly TRBD1 (5 bases). Germline CDR1 and CDR2: SGHNT and YYREEE (reference sequence). Trimming cost V 6 bases and J 1 base, with 13 bases left between them. CDR3 length: 14 residues. The CDR3 nucleotides are TGTGCCAGCAACCCGCAGGGCTTCCAAGAGACCCAGTACTTC. Encoded protein: CASNPQGFQETQYF.

The V gene is TRBV5-1, the J gene TRBJ2-3; D may correspond to TRBD1 or TRBD2 (5 bases each). V was pared by 4 bases and J by 0 bases, with 9 bases between. This CDR3 contains 14 residues. CDR1 SGHRS and CDR2 YFSETQ come from the germline V gene. CDR3 protein: CASSEGPSTDTQYF. Here the CDR3 DNA reads TGCGCCAGCAGCGAGGGACCTAGCACAGATACGCAGTATTTT.

The chain's CDR3 is CASSGDSYSGNTIYF. The CDR3 DNA is TGTGCCAGCAGTGGGGACTCGTACTCTGGAAACACCATATATTTT. The chain couples TRBV2 to TRBJ1-3, with a tentative D call TRBD1 (5 bases). The germline V gene encodes CDR1 SNHLY and CDR2 FYNNEI. The CDR3 has 15 residues. The germline V and J ends were trimmed by 4 bases and 0 bases, with 10 bases remaining between them.

The J gene is TRBJ1-4, the V gene TRBV9, with TRBD1 as a possible D gene (6 bases). The CDR3 spans 18 residues. CDR1 is SGDLS, CDR2 YYNGEE, per germline. V lost 1 base and J lost 0, with 16 bases in between. The CDR3 reads CASSVPEVGGATNEKLFF. CDR3 coding DNA: TGTGCCAGCAGCGTACCAGAGGTAGGGGGGGCAACTAATGAAAAACTGTTTTTT.

Here the CDR3 reads CATEGADGNTIYF. The CDR3 region has the DNA TGTGCCACCGAGGGGGCTGATGGAAACACCATATATTTT. V gene TRBV6-5 combines with J gene TRBJ1-3; 7 bases agree with TRBD1. The CDR3 is 13 amino acids. Germline V CDR1 and CDR2: MNHEY, SVGAGI. J was trimmed by 3 bases and V by 10 bases; bases with no gene match: 6.

The chain couples TRBV5-1 to TRBJ1-4; 7 positions agree with TRBD1. This CDR3 comprises 14 residues. V lost 5 bases and J lost 6; bases outside the gene matches: 7. CDR1 is SGHRS and CDR2 is YFSETQ in the germline V gene. The CDR3 is CASRVGQSHEKLFF. As DNA, the CDR3 is TGCGCCAGCAGAGTGGGACAGTCGCATGAAAAACTGTTTTTT.

This clone came up a few times. V usage is TRBV7-2 and J usage is TRBJ2-5, with 9 bases lining up with TRBD2. Germline V gene data show CDR1 as SGHTA and CDR2 as FQGNSA. This CDR3 contains 15 residues. V was clipped by 0 bases and J by 3 bases; unmatched bases: 2. The CDR3 DNA reads TGTGCCAGCAGCTTAGCGCAGCGGGGGGAAGAGACCCAGTACTTC. This gives the protein CASSLAQRGEETQYF.

The chain uses TRBV5-5 and TRBJ2-3, with no clear D. The V end was cut by 6 bases, the J end by 2 bases, with 19 bases between. Germline CDR1 and CDR2: SGHKS and YYEKEE (reference sequence). The CDR3 has 16 amino acids. The CDR3 DNA reads TGTGCCAGCACTTTATATGATCGGTCGTTCACAGATACGCAGTATTTT. This sequence encodes CASTLYDRSFTDTQYF.

The rearrangement joins TRBV14 to TRBJ1-2, with D tentatively TRBD1 (5 bases). CDR3 length: 14 amino acids. Trimming took off 1 base at V and 4 bases at J, with 10 bases between the two ends. The germline V gene has CDR1 SGHDN and CDR2 FVKESK. The DNA for the CDR3 is TGTGCCAGCAGCCAAGGGGAGGGGATCTATGGCTACACCTTC. Encoded protein: CASSQGEGIYGYTF.

V usage is TRBV27 and J usage is TRBJ1-1, with 8 positions matching TRBD1. The CDR3 length is 16 residues. Germline CDR1 and CDR2: MNHEY and SMNVEV (reference sequence). With 2 bases clipped from V and 5 bases from J, the junction kept 10 bases outside the gene matches. CDR3 nucleotides: TGTGCCAGCAGTTTACGCCTGACAGGGGTGGGAACTGAAGCTTTCTTT. This codes for CASSLRLTGVGTEAFF.

This clone appeared once. The junction differs from germline at one of its ends, possibly a read error. V gene TRBV2 combines with J gene TRBJ2-7, with no clear D. This CDR3 is built from 14 residues. The germline V gene encodes CDR1 SNHLY and CDR2 FYNNEI. CDR3 DNA: TGTGCCAGCAATGAAGACGGCCCTGCCTACGAGCAGTACTTC. Translated: CASNEDGPAYEQYF.

Here the CDR3 DNA reads TGTGCCAGCAGTGAAGGGGGGAAAGCCTTGGTGGAGTACTTC. Its protein is CASSEGGKALVEYF. V and J are TRBV6-1 and TRBJ2-7, with D perhaps matching TRBD1 or TRBD2 (5 bases each). Germline-derived CDR1 and CDR2 are MNHNS and SASEGT. This CDR3 is 14 amino acids long. The V gene lost 1 base and the J gene lost 11 bases, with 18 bases spanning the gap.

This chain joins TRBV5-4 and TRBJ1-2, with D tentatively TRBD1 (6 bases). Trimming took 4 bases from V and 7 from J, leaving 20 bases between them. This CDR3 contains 15 residues. Germline CDR1 and CDR2: SGHNT and YYREEE (reference sequence). For the CDR3, the DNA is TGTGCCAGCAGCGCTAAGGGGGGGAGCGGGAGTGGCTACACCTTC. It encodes CASSAKGGSGSGYTF.

The rearrangement joins TRBV10-2 to TRBJ1-2; 7 bases are shared with TRBD1. J gave up 2 bases and V 8 bases, and 5 bases lay outside the gene matches. The CDR3 runs to 13 residues. From germline, CDR1 is WSHSY and CDR2 SAAADI. This CDR3 is CASRQQGNYGYTF. CDR3 DNA: TGCGCCAGCCGACAACAGGGGAACTATGGCTACACCTTC.

J is TRBJ2-1 and V is TRBV27, with D maybe TRBD1 (5 bases). The CDR3 spans 14 residues. Trimming left V 9 bases short and J 4 bases short, with 16 bases between. CDR1 and CDR2 (germline): MNHEY, SMNVEV (reference sequence). CDR3 sequence reads: CARPTTDRYNEQFF. The CDR3 region has the DNA TGTGCCAGGCCGACGACAGACCGATACAATGAGCAGTTCTTC.

This chain connects TRBV11-2 to TRBJ1-2; no firm D call. CDR1 is SGHAT and CDR2 is FQNNGV in the germline V gene. The CDR3 is 13 residues long. Trimming removed 5 bases from V and 1 base from J, with 8 bases in between. CDR3 DNA: TGTGCCAGCAGCCCCAGCGGTAACTATGGCTACACCTTC. Amino acid sequence: CASSPSGNYGYTF. Full variable domain (rest looked up from reference TRBV11-2 and TRBJ1-2): EAGVAQSPRYKIIEKRQSVAFWCNPISGHATLYWYQQILGQGPKLLIQFQNNGVVDDSQLPKDRFSAERLKGVDSTLKIQPAKLEDSAVYLCASSPSGNYGYTFGSGTRLTVV.

This chain uses TRBV5-4 with TRBJ2-5; 7 nucleotides match TRBD2. The CDR3 is 15 amino acids. Trimming took 6 bases from V and 5 from J; bases not matched to a gene: 13. Germline CDR1 is SGHNT and CDR2 is YYREEE (reference sequence). The CDR3 here is CASNSVGGGRETQYF. In nucleotides, the CDR3 is TGTGCCAGCAACTCAGTTGGGGGGGGACGGGAGACCCAGTACTTC.

V is TRBV19 and J is TRBJ1-5; D remains ambiguous. V lost 5 bases and J lost 0, with 8 bases in between. In germline, CDR1 is LNHDA, CDR2 SQIVND (reference sequence). This CDR3 spans 14 amino acids. As DNA, the CDR3 is TGTGCCAGTAGTTCGGCGGATAGCAATCAGCCCCAGCATTTT. Its translation is CASSSADSNQPQHF. Full variable domain (outside the CDR3, taken from reference TRBV19 and TRBJ1-5): DGGITQSPKYLFRKEGQNVTLSCEQNLNHDAMYWYRQDPGQGLRLIYYSQIVNDFQKGDIAEGYSVSREKKESFPLTVTSAQKNPTAFYLCASSSADSNQPQHFGDGTRLSIL.